This T cell receptor (beta chain) was recovered during a study of T cells in Graves' hyperthyroidism and ophthalmopathy (dated by TCRdb to the late 2010s). Background on the whole study: Peripheral blood samples were taken at initial diagnosis, before any treatment was given. To identify TCR V-J signatures that set the groups apart, the researchers used a discovery cohort of 95 to 100 patients, made up of approximately 43 with Graves' ophthalmopathy and about 55 with stable Graves' hyperthyroidism. An independent validation cohort of about 20 hyperthyroidism patients and 17 patients who later progressed to ophthalmopathy tested prospective prediction of ophthalmopathy. The 100 discovery patients were randomly split 7:3 into training and test sets. In addition, the study compared T-cell repertoires in thyroid tissue and in blood from six Graves' hyperthyroidism patients. Following sampling, methimazole starting at 30 mg daily was given to hyperthyroidism patients, and high-dose intravenous methylprednisolone was given to ophthalmopathy patients. According to the paper, TCR Vbeta CDR3 sequencing was carried out on 120 to 150 peripheral blood samples, which came from under 50 ophthalmopathy, 75 or so hyperthyroidism and roughly 17 progressor patients. The paper as a whole reports these results and caveats: Blood samples also contained most of the expanded thyroid clonotypes (frequency above 0.001), which suggests that blood repertoires may reflect thyroid immune responses. During validation, the model predicted progression to ophthalmopathy a median of approximately 6 months ahead of onset, with almost 71% sensitivity and more than 72% specificity. In cross-validation, a model built on a 13 V-J signature told ophthalmopathy apart from stable hyperthyroidism with approximately 90% sensitivity and roughly 82% specificity, and in testing the same model reached 80%/75%. Sample size was not statistically predetermined, and investigators were not blinded to group allocation.

Stable Graves' hyperthyroidism was defined as the absence of progression to ophthalmopathy over 18 months of follow-up. Hyperthyroidism patients were aged 18 to 65 years and newly diagnosed, with disease duration of less than 2 months. The study excluded patients with uncontrolled infections, other autoimmune diseases, pregnancy or lactation. Diagnoses were established on the basis of clinical symptoms, serum thyroxine and TRAb, thyroid ultrasound, and orbital computed tomography. Ficoll-Paque density gradient centrifugation was used to isolate PBMCs from approximately 10 ml of fresh peripheral blood. Trizol reagent was used to extract total RNA, and RNA quality was then checked on an Agilent 2100 Bioanalyzer. V loses 1 base at its end and J loses 4 bases; junction bases beyond the gene matches: 5. From the germline V gene (reference sequence), CDR1 is LNHDA and CDR2 is SQIVND. The CDR3 sequence holds 17 residues, the cysteine and phenylalanine included. The entry retains the CDR3 DNA only, 51 bases that are in frame from base 1.

The TCR beta CDR3 regions were amplified from RNA transcripts. A first-round RT-PCR of the TCR CDR3 used the HTBI primer set with the Qiagen OneStep RT-PCR kit. Libraries were constructed in a second round of multiplex PCR, after which size selection and purification were performed. Libraries were sequenced paired-end with 100 bp reads on an Illumina HiSeq2000. Per the original workflow: SOAPnuke was used to process the raw data, removing reads that contained adapters or uncalled bases, had a mean Phred below 15, or lacked an exact match to the constant primer or identifier. High-quality paired reads were merged with COPE v1.2.5, and unique nucleotide sequences were defined as clonotypes. Clonotypes were aligned to IMGT TRBV, TRBD and TRBJ reference segments using MiTCR v1.1. The analysis included only V-J combinations with a frequency above 0.0001, which together covered approximately 99% of the repertoires. A TCS score was defined as the ratio between F50 (clonal expansion) and ExV (chaos), using BLOSUM62-based TCRdist between CDR3 peptides within each V-J. Welch's t-statistics and random forest reduced 500 to 550 V-J features to roughly 13, which were used in a naive Bayes classifier (R e1071). TCRdb reanalyzed the raw reads on its own, using fastp at Q25 for trimming and MiXCR for clone calling, and kept in-frame beta chains. Rows with a matching CDR3 protein are joined into one entry that keeps the most common DNA and genes. These V and J calls are TCRdb output, not the study's own analysis. The sample table shows some 200,000 distinct CDR3 sequences, and less than 20% are seen once. The top ten constitute roughly 50% of the sample.

Remarks on this clonotype: What this receptor recognizes is not known. No base quality information exists; no much larger clone differs at one position.

The receptor chain draws on TRBV19 and TRBJ2-2, with TRBD2 matching 11 junction bases. The specimen sequenced was blood. This TCR derives from a woman aged 50 to 60 with Graves' hyperthyroidism. The nucleotide sequence reads TGTGCCAGTAGTATAGGGGGACTAGCGGAACCCACCGGGGAGCTGTTTTTT. It specifies CASSIGGLAEPTGELFF. The CDR3, completed at both ends by the reference TRBV19 and TRBJ2-2 genes, gives the full variable domain DGGITQSPKYLFRKEGQNVTLSCEQNLNHDAMYWYRQDPGQGLRLIYYSQIVNDFQKGDIAEGYSVSREKKESFPLTVTSAQKNPTAFYLCASSIGGLAEPTGELFFGEGSRLTVL.